The 10 T cell receptor beta chains below come from one sample, sequenced in a study of T cell repertoires in cytomegalovirus infection. TCRdb ran MiXCR on the reads and lists one entry per CDR3 protein. Among approximately 30,000 distinct CDR3 sequences, around a fifth were seen once, and the ten largest hold approximately 81%. No antigens are known for them. The input for sequencing was CD8+ T cells from cultured PBMCs, taken from culture after CMV antigen stimulation. These receptors came from a human donor in good health (CMV status not recorded). Some clones in this sample may be carry-over from other donors' samples.

The chain is built from TRBV13 and TRBJ2-1; D is unresolved. The CDR3 extends over 12 amino acids. Germline CDR1 and CDR2: PRHDT and FYEKMQ (reference sequence). Between the trimmed V and J ends, which lost 10 bases and 8 bases, there was a span of 15 bases. CDR3 amino acids: CATAGLSDEQFF. The CDR3 coding sequence is TGTGCCACCGCCGGGCTGTCGGATGAGCAGTTCTTC.

This clonotype occurred a few times. The chain links TRBV27 to TRBJ1-2; the D gene is possibly TRBD1 (5 bases). This CDR3 has 13 residues. The V and J ends lost 6 bases and 8 bases respectively, with 16 bases between them. From germline, CDR1 is MNHEY and CDR2 SMNVEV (reference sequence). The CDR3 DNA follows: TGTGCCAGCAGCTTCCGAGGCCGGGACGGCTACACCTTC. It translates to CASSFRGRDGYTF.

This rearrangement joins TRBV4-3 to TRBJ2-7, with D unresolved. The germline V gene has CDR1 LGHNA and CDR2 YSLEER. Trimming pared 2 bases from V and 1 base from J, leaving 9 bases between. This CDR3 has 14 amino acids. The CDR3 is CASSQNLASYEQYF. CDR3 in DNA: TGCGCCAGCAGCCAAAACCTTGCATCCTACGAGCAGTACTTC.

The chain is built from TRBV20-1 and TRBJ2-1, with 16 positions matching TRBD2. The CDR3 totals 18 residues. Germline assignment: CDR1 DFQATT and CDR2 SNEGSKA (reference sequence). V lost 1 base to trimming and J lost 7 bases; unmatched junction nucleotides: 10. The CDR3 region has the DNA TGCAGTGCTAGAGGCCCCGGGACTAGCGGGAGGGGGGGTAATGAGCAGTTCTTC. The encoded protein is CSARGPGTSGRGGNEQFF.

The chain carries TRBV27 and TRBJ1-2; D gene unclear. Germline assignment: CDR1 MNHEY and CDR2 SMNVEV (reference sequence). V was cut by 3 bases and J by 3 bases, with 8 bases left in between. This CDR3 spans 13 amino acids. CDR3 loop: CASSLTRDYGYTF. DNA for the CDR3: TGTGCCAGCAGTTTGACAAGGGACTATGGCTACACCTTC.

The sample holds many counts of this clonotype. The chain has TRBV7-2 and TRBJ2-7; TRBD1 matches at 7 bases. Germline V gives CDR1 SGHTA, CDR2 FQGNSA. The CDR3 sequence is 13 residues long. V lost 9 bases, J lost 2 bases, and 7 bases stayed unmatched. CDR3 sequence: CASRDSNAYEQYF. CDR3 bases: TGTGCCAGTCGGGACAGTAATGCCTACGAGCAGTACTTC.

The V call is TRBV7-9, the J call TRBJ2-6, with no clear D. CDR3 length: 12 residues. CDR1 is SEHNR, CDR2 FQNEAQ, per germline (reference sequence). The V end lost 9 bases, the J end lost 3 bases, and 6 bases lay between the germline ends. The CDR3 region has the DNA TGTGCCAGAGACATTGGGGCCAACGTCCTGACTTTC. It encodes CARDIGANVLTF.

The rearrangement uses TRBV28 and TRBJ1-2; D call uncertain. From germline, CDR1 is MDHEN and CDR2 SYDVKM. The length of the CDR3 is 11 residues. V lost 10 bases, J lost 4 bases, and 10 bases lay in between. CDR3 sequence: CATKFGYGYTF. CDR3 in DNA: TGTGCCACCAAGTTCGGCTATGGCTACACCTTC.

This clonotype has a count of ten or more. This sequence joins TRBV6-5 and TRBJ2-3; D is unresolved. Trimming cost V 6 bases and J 4 bases, with 5 bases left between them. This CDR3 is built from 11 residues. Germline V CDR1 and CDR2: MNHEY, SVGAGI. CDR3 coding DNA: TGTGCCAGCAGCCGATCAGATACGCAGTATTTT. This codes for CASSRSDTQYF.

In its sample, this clonotype was seen many times. The chain has TRBV4-2 and TRBJ1-2; D is undetermined. This CDR3 spans 14 amino acids. V lost 4 bases to trimming and J lost 6 bases, with 15 bases between them. The germline V gene has CDR1 LGHNA and CDR2 YNFKEQ. CDR3 loop: CASSPERERDGYTF. The CDR3 bases are TGTGCCAGCAGCCCAGAAAGGGAGAGGGATGGCTACACCTTC.